Shown below are 30 T cell receptor beta chains from a single sample sequenced in a study of Ad26.COV2.S vaccination and SARS-CoV-2 variants. Sequenced by immunoSEQ multiplex PCR; TCRdb stores in-frame clones only, minus some. Among about 370,000 clones listed, 88% were seen once. The sample's treatment: roughly 19 received Ad26.COV2.S at low or high dose, single or two shots; about 5 received placebo; per-sample allocation not given. On day 63 after the first injection, vaccine and placebo recipients gave samples. The material was peripheral blood, obtained in a trial of Ad26.COV2.S vaccine versus placebo. The receptors come from a person aged 18-60 years who received the Ad26.COV2.S COVID-19 vaccine or a placebo.

The rearrangement joins TRBV4-3 to TRBJ2-5; 9 bases are a match to TRBD2. Germline V gene data show CDR1 as LGHNA and CDR2 as YSLEER. Trimming at V came to 3 bases and at J to 4 bases, leaving 6 bases not matched to a gene. The CDR3 is made up of 15 amino acids. The CDR3 coding sequence is TGCGCCAGCAGCCAGATAGCGGGGGAGGGAGAGACCCAGTACTTC. Translation gives CASSQIAGEGETQYF.

DNA of the CDR3: TGTGCCAGCAGCCAAGAGAGCGGACCCTATGGCTACACCTTC. It yields the protein CASSQESGPYGYTF. The genes are TRBV14 and TRBJ1-2; D is uncertain. This CDR3 contains 14 residues. Germline CDR1 SGHDN, CDR2 FVKESK. V lost 0 bases to trimming and J lost 4 bases, with 9 bases between them.

The V and J genes are TRBV27 and TRBJ1-5; D remains unclear. Germline V gene data show CDR1 as MNHEY and CDR2 as SMNVEV (reference sequence). V lost 3 bases and J 5 bases, leaving 11 bases between the germline ends. This CDR3 has 14 amino acids. The CDR3 spells CASSLAGGYQPQHF. CDR3 nucleotides: TGTGCCAGCAGTTTGGCAGGAGGGTATCAGCCCCAGCATTTT.

V and J are TRBV19 and TRBJ1-6; D uncertain. Germline values: CDR1 LNHDA, CDR2 SQIVND (reference sequence). Trimming took 5 bases from V and 5 from J, leaving 10 bases between them. The CDR3 sequence is 14 residues long. The CDR3 DNA reads as TGTGCCAGTAGTTGGCCAGCAAATAATTCACCCCTCCACTTT. As protein: CASSWPANNSPLHF.

As DNA, the CDR3 is TGTGCCAGCAGCATCGCGGGGGGTTTCACAGATACGCAGTATTTT. Its translation: CASSIAGGFTDTQYF. The V and J genes are TRBV6-5 and TRBJ2-3; TRBD2 matches 8 bases. The junction had 7 bases not matched to a gene; V was cut back by 6 bases and J by 2 bases. The CDR3 length is 15 residues. Germline V lookup: CDR1 MNHEY, CDR2 SVGAGI.

J is TRBJ2-7 and V is TRBV11-1, with a tentative D call TRBD2 (5 bases). Trimming cost V 5 bases and J 7 bases, with 21 bases left between them. The CDR3 runs to 15 residues. The germline gives CDR1 SGHAT, CDR2 FQDESV (reference sequence). CDR3 DNA: TGTGCCAGCAGCACTACTAGGGCAGGCCTACCTGAGCAGTACTTC. This codes for CASSTTRAGLPEQYF.

The V call is TRBV6-1, the J call TRBJ1-2, with D uncertain. With 1 base removed from V and 6 bases from J, the gap between germline ends came to 9 bases. Germline CDR1 reads MNHNS; CDR2 reads SASEGT. This CDR3 is 13 amino acids long. CDR3 sequence: CASSEGPLDGYTF. The CDR3 region has the DNA TGTGCCAGCAGTGAAGGCCCCTTAGATGGCTACACCTTC.

V usage is TRBV27 and J usage is TRBJ1-1; 7 bases agree with TRBD1. Germline values: CDR1 MNHEY, CDR2 SMNVEV (reference sequence). Losses at the gene ends were 7 bases for V and 5 bases for J; bases not matched to a gene: 10. The CDR3 extends over 14 amino acids. As DNA, the CDR3 is TGTGCCAGCACTTGGACAGGAGGGGAGACTGAAGCTTTCTTT. Translating it yields CASTWTGGETEAFF.

The genes are TRBV7-9 and TRBJ2-2, with D possibly being TRBD2 (5 bases). CDR3 length: 13 residues. CDR1 is SEHNR, CDR2 FQNEAQ, per germline (reference sequence). V was clipped by 2 bases and J by 5 bases, with 6 bases between them. CDR3 sequence: CASSLTGTGELFF. Here the CDR3 DNA reads TGTGCCAGCAGCTTAACGGGAACCGGGGAGCTGTTTTTT. Looking up the rest from reference TRBV7-9 and TRBJ2-2 gives the full variable domain: DTGVSQNPRHKITKRGQNVTFRCDPISEHNRLYWYRQTLGQGPEFLTYFQNEAQLEKSRLLSDRFSAERPKGSFSTLEIQRTEQGDSAMYLCASSLTGTGELFFGEGSRLTVL.

The chain couples TRBV6-2 or TRBV6-3 to TRBJ1-1; D is possibly TRBD1 (6 bases). The germline V gene has CDR1 MNHEY and CDR2 SVGEGT. V lost 6 bases and J lost 4, with 12 bases in between. This CDR3 contains 13 residues. The CDR3 sequence: CASSHRVGTEAFF. Here the CDR3 DNA reads TGTGCCAGCAGCCACAGGGTCGGCACTGAAGCTTTCTTT.

The chain couples TRBV4-1 to TRBJ1-2, with D unresolved. Germline-derived CDR1 and CDR2 are MGHRA and YSYEKL. V was trimmed by 0 bases and J by 7 bases, leaving 6 bases between them. This CDR3 spans 12 amino acids. The CDR3 nucleotides are TGCGCCAGCAGCCAAGATGTGGCTGGCTACACCTTC. Encoded protein: CASSQDVAGYTF.

CDR3 region: CASSFRGFEQYF. As DNA, the CDR3 is TGTGCCAGCAGTTTCCGAGGGTTCGAGCAGTACTTC. V gene TRBV28 combines with J gene TRBJ2-7, with D maybe TRBD2 (5 bases). CDR1 MDHEN and CDR2 SYDVKM come from the germline V gene. Trimming took off 3 bases at V and 6 bases at J, with 9 bases between the two ends. The CDR3 spans 12 residues.

V is TRBV11-3 and J is TRBJ2-5, with D hard to call. Trimming removed 5 bases at V and 0 bases at J, with 10 bases between. CDR1 and CDR2 (germline): SGHNT, YENEEA. This CDR3 is built from 14 residues. As DNA, the CDR3 is TGTGCCAGCAGCCCTCCGGGCAACCAAGAGACCCAGTACTTC. Translated: CASSPPGNQETQYF.

The chain employs TRBV4-3 and TRBJ2-1; no clear D. Trimming removed 0 bases from V and 4 bases from J, with 13 bases in between. This CDR3 region has 16 residues. Looked up from germline, CDR1 is LGHNA and CDR2 is YSLEER. CDR3 bases: TGCGCCAGCAGCCAAGATCATGTGACGGCTTACAATGAGCAGTTCTTC. Translating it yields CASSQDHVTAYNEQFF.

This chain links TRBV10-3 with TRBJ2-7; either TRBD1 or TRBD2 may supply D (6 bases each). The CDR3 is 14 amino acids. V was clipped by 2 bases and J by 6 bases, with 14 bases between them. Germline CDR1 is ENHRY and CDR2 is SYGVKD. This chain's CDR3 is CAISEPGEVAEQYF. The CDR3 nucleotides are TGTGCCATCAGTGAGCCAGGGGAGGTTGCCGAGCAGTACTTC.

J is TRBJ1-1 and V is TRBV21-1. TRBV21-1 is deemed a pseudogene. CDR3 length equals 16 residues. CDR3 in DNA: TGTGCCAGCAGCAAAGGGGGGGGCAGGAGGAACACTGAAGCTTTCTTT. The encoded protein is CASSKGGGRRNTEAFF.

The chain is built from TRBV15 and TRBJ2-3; possible D gene TRBD2, 5 bases. The CDR3 loop spans 13 amino acids. Trimming left V 9 bases short and J 2 bases short, with 12 bases between. Germline V gene sequence: CDR1 LNHNV, CDR2 YYDKDF (reference sequence). CDR3 loop: CATPTRDTDTQYF. CDR3 nucleotide sequence: TGTGCCACGCCCACCCGGGACACAGATACGCAGTATTTT. Full variable domain (rest looked up from reference TRBV15 and TRBJ2-3): DAMVIQNPRYQVTQFGKPVTLSCSQTLNHNVMYWYQQKSSQAPKLLFHYYDKDFNNEADTPDNFQSRRPNTSFCFLDIRSPGLGDTAMYLCATPTRDTDTQYFGPGTRLTVL.

The chain couples TRBV5-6 to TRBJ2-7, with TRBD1 matching 9 bases. From germline, CDR1 is SGHDT and CDR2 YYEEEE. CDR3 size: 15 residues. V was pared by 1 base and J by 3 bases, with 5 bases of the junction left unmatched. In nucleotides, the CDR3 is TGTGCCAGCAGCTTGAGGGACAGGGAACACTACGAGCAGTACTTC. Its protein is CASSLRDREHYEQYF.

The chain recombines TRBV5-1 with TRBJ2-7, with D perhaps matching TRBD1 (5 bases). With 4 bases removed from V and 5 bases from J, the gap between germline ends came to 10 bases. Germline V gives CDR1 SGHRS, CDR2 YFSETQ. This CDR3 has 12 residues. This CDR3 is CASSQPGNEQYF. Written as DNA, the CDR3 is TGCGCCAGCAGCCAACCAGGGAACGAGCAGTACTTC. Full variable domain (remainder filled in from reference TRBV5-1 and TRBJ2-7): KAGVTQTPRYLIKTRGQQVTLSCSPISGHRSVSWYQQTPGQGLQFLFEYFSETQRNKGNFPGRFSGRQFSNSRSEMNVSTLELGDSALYLCASSQPGNEQYFGPGTRLTVT.

The chain employs TRBV11-2 and TRBJ2-7, with D unclear. V was clipped by 5 bases and J by 2 bases, with 16 bases between them. The CDR3 is 15 residues long. CDR1 is SGHAT, CDR2 FQNNGV, per germline. This chain's CDR3 is CASSVLGFGAYEQYF. The CDR3 nucleotides read TGTGCCAGCAGCGTTCTGGGTTTTGGTGCCTACGAGCAGTACTTC.

This clone was detected only a few times. The J gene is TRBJ1-2, the V gene TRBV3-1 (or the pseudogene TRBV3-2), with 9 bases aligning to TRBD1. CDR1 LGHDT and CDR2 YNNKEL come from the germline V gene (reference sequence). The CDR3 covers 13 residues. With V trimmed by 8 bases and J by 4 bases, 5 bases remained unmatched. CDR3 region: CASLDRGGYGYTF. DNA of the CDR3: TGTGCCAGCTTGGACAGGGGAGGCTATGGCTACACCTTC.

The chain joins TRBV6-1 to TRBJ2-7, with D perhaps matching TRBD2 (6 bases). V was cut by 1 base and J by 4 bases, with 17 bases left in between. The CDR3 runs to 16 residues. The germline V gene encodes CDR1 MNHNS and CDR2 SASEGT. The CDR3: CASSEVLTGVTYEQYF. The DNA for the CDR3 is TGTGCCAGCAGTGAAGTTTTAACGGGGGTGACATACGAGCAGTACTTC.

The gene calls are TRBV4-2 and TRBJ1-1; possible D gene TRBD1, 6 bases. CDR3 length: 17 residues. With 0 bases removed from V and 1 base from J, the gap between germline ends came to 15 bases. CDR1 is LGHNA, CDR2 YNFKEQ, per germline. DNA for the CDR3: TGTGCCAGCAGCCAAGATGCCCTCGACAGGACGAACACTGAAGCTTTCTTT. Protein sequence: CASSQDALDRTNTEAFF.

The genes are TRBV6-6 and TRBJ1-6, with D possibly TRBD1 on 5 matching bases. The V end lost 6 bases, the J end lost 5 bases, and 8 bases lay between the germline ends. CDR1 and CDR2 (germline): MNHNY, SVGAGI (reference sequence). The length of the CDR3 is 13 residues. This chain's CDR3 is CASRGGNNSPLHF. CDR3 nucleotide sequence: TGTGCCAGCAGGGGGGGGAATAATTCACCCCTCCACTTT.

The chain uses TRBV3-1 (or the pseudogene TRBV3-2) and TRBJ2-2, with D possibly TRBD2 on 5 matching bases. The CDR3 spans 13 residues. V lost 5 bases to trimming and J lost 7 bases, with 11 bases between them. CDR1 and CDR2 (germline): LGHDT, YNNKEL (reference sequence). This chain's CDR3 is CASSLSAGGELFF. The CDR3 bases are TGTGCCAGCAGCTTGTCGGCGGGCGGGGAGCTGTTTTTT.

The rearrangement links TRBV6-5 to TRBJ2-1, with TRBD1 matching over 9 bases. Germline V gene sequence: CDR1 MNHEY, CDR2 SVGAGI. There are 14 residues in the CDR3. Trimming cost V 5 bases and J 2 bases; bases outside gene matches: 1. The CDR3 loop is CASSRQGAYNEQFF. The CDR3 coding sequence is TGTGCCAGCAGTCGACAGGGGGCCTACAATGAGCAGTTCTTC.

This clone was observed once. Here the CDR3 DNA reads TGTGCCAGCAGTAAAACCAGTTCACCCCTCCACTTT. Translation gives CASSKTSSPLHF. The J gene is TRBJ1-6, the V gene TRBV2; D is unresolved. Trimming removed 5 bases at V and 9 bases at J, with 8 bases between. The CDR3 extends over 12 amino acids. The germline V gene has CDR1 SNHLY and CDR2 FYNNEI.

This chain joins TRBV5-4 and TRBJ1-2; D is perhaps TRBD1 (5 bases). The V end was cut by 2 bases, the J end by 5 bases, with 16 bases between. This CDR3 contains 15 residues. Germline values: CDR1 SGHNT, CDR2 YYREEE (reference sequence). The CDR3 sequence: CASSFRKPGGYGYTF. In nucleotides, the CDR3 is TGTGCCAGCAGCTTCAGGAAACCCGGGGGGTATGGCTACACCTTC.

The chain recombines TRBV7-2 with TRBJ2-1; 10 nucleotides agree with TRBD2. J lost 5 bases, V lost 8 bases, and 6 bases had no gene match. In germline, CDR1 is SGHTA, CDR2 FQGNSA. The CDR3 loop spans 14 amino acids. CDR3 region: CASQRGGRDNEQFF. In DNA, the CDR3 is TGTGCCAGCCAGCGGGGGGGCCGAGACAATGAGCAGTTCTTC.

The chain combines TRBV6-5 with TRBJ1-3; no clear D. The V gene lost 0 bases and the J gene lost 5 bases, with 8 bases spanning the gap. The CDR3 has 14 amino acids. The germline CDR1 and CDR2 sequences are MNHEY and SVGAGI. The CDR3 region has the DNA TGTGCCAGCAGTTACTCTAACGCAAGAAACACCATATATTTT. Residues: CASSYSNARNTIYF.